Here is one T cell receptor beta chain with its context. Its antigen is currently unknown. The same CDR3 also results from other DNA sequences found in this sample. The CDR3 spans 14 residues. The germline V gene encodes CDR1 MNHEY and CDR2 SMNVEV (reference sequence). Trimming stripped 3 bases from V and 1 base from J, with 9 bases between. Each of the CD4+ naive, central memory, regulatory and stem cell-like memory populations was sorted via CD45RO/CCR7/CD25/CD127/CD95/CD27. The sample is drawn from a study of beta chain features in type 1 diabetes. Notes on the study in general: Researchers reported that naive, central memory and Treg TCRB repertoires appeared more similar in patients than in healthy donors.

cDNA synthesis used the whole RNA isolate, giving expressed TCRB sequences. Method: immunoSEQ multiplex PCR; TCRdb's copy keeps in-frame clones and lacks some. The sample yields 250,000 to 300,000 clones, 8% seen once. This receptor was obtained from a woman between 18 and 30 years old in good health. The sequenced sample consisted of central memory CD4+ T cells from blood. The V gene is TRBV27, the J gene TRBJ2-5; D possibly corresponds to TRBD1 (6 bases). CDR3 loop: CASSFRGGQETQYF. CDR3 sequence (DNA): TGTGCCAGCAGTTTTAGAGGGGGCCAAGAGACCCAGTACTTC.